The 31 T cell receptor beta chains reported below all come from one sample, sequenced in a study of T cell responses to AZD1222 COVID-19 vaccine. The method was immunoSEQ multiplex PCR; TCRdb's version includes in-frame clones alone and lacks a portion of them. Seen here are 85,000 to 130,000 clones, about 89% observed once, and the top ten hold around 19%. The input for sequencing was peripheral blood, taken on day 0 of AZD1222 vaccination. The receptor source for this set is an adult in good health.

The chain combines TRBV28 with TRBJ2-7; a possible D gene is TRBD1 (6 bases). V was shortened by 5 bases and J by 6 bases, with 20 bases between the two germline ends. The CDR3 is 15 residues long. In germline, CDR1 is MDHEN, CDR2 SYDVKM. The CDR3 protein is CASSPNADSPAEQYF. In nucleotides, the CDR3 is TGTGCCAGCAGTCCCAATGCGGACAGTCCGGCCGAGCAGTACTTC.

The V gene is TRBV4-1, the J gene TRBJ1-2, with D unresolved. CDR3 size: 15 residues. V was pared by 0 bases and J by 1 base, with 9 bases between. Per the germline V gene, CDR1 is MGHRA and CDR2 is YSYEKL. CDR3 coding DNA: TGCGCCAGCAGCCAAGACGAGGAGTATAACTATGGCTACACCTTC. This encodes CASSQDEEYNYGYTF.

The chain has TRBV6-6 and TRBJ1-1; D ambiguous. The CDR3 covers 12 residues. Trimming pared 9 bases from V and 4 bases from J, leaving 12 bases between. Germline CDR1 reads MNHNY; CDR2 reads SVGAGI (reference sequence). The CDR3, as DNA: TGTGCCAGTTTAAGGGCGGGCACTGAAGCTTTCTTT. It is translated as CASLRAGTEAFF.

The J gene is TRBJ2-7, the V gene TRBV7-9; 12 bases map to TRBD1. The germline V gene encodes CDR1 SEHNR and CDR2 FQNEAQ (reference sequence). This CDR3 spans 16 amino acids. The V segment lost 6 bases and the J segment 5 bases; nucleotides outside the gene matches: 11. The CDR3 region is CASSPIWDRGRHEQYF. CDR3 nucleotide sequence: TGTGCCAGCAGTCCAATCTGGGACAGGGGGCGGCACGAGCAGTACTTC.

CDR3 protein: CASSVGASGGVRETQYF. DNA of the CDR3: TGTGCCAGCAGCGTAGGGGCTAGCGGGGGGGTGAGGGAGACCCAGTACTTC. This chain links TRBV9 with TRBJ2-5, with 12 bases aligning to TRBD2. The CDR3 consists of 17 residues. CDR1 is SGDLS and CDR2 is YYNGEE in the germline V gene. J was trimmed by 5 bases and V by 0 bases; bases with no gene match: 8. Drawing the rest from reference TRBV9 and TRBJ2-5, the complete variable domain is DSGVTQTPKHLITATGQRVTLRCSPRSGDLSVYWYQQSLDQGLQFLIQYYNGEERAKGNILERFSAQQFPDLHSELNLSSLELGDSALYFCASSVGASGGVRETQYFGPGTRLLVL.

The chain joins TRBV5-1 to TRBJ1-4; 8 bases match TRBD1. The CDR3 is 14 residues long. Unmatched junction bases numbered 6, after V lost 4 bases and J lost 7 bases. Germline lookup yields CDR1 SGHRS and CDR2 YFSETQ. CDR3 protein: CASSDRGTSEKLFF. The CDR3 DNA reads TGCGCCAGCAGCGACAGGGGCACAAGTGAAAAACTGTTTTTT.

V gene TRBV3-1 (or the pseudogene TRBV3-2) combines with J gene TRBJ2-5; 7 bases match TRBD1. This CDR3 comprises 15 residues. Germline lookup yields CDR1 LGHDT and CDR2 YNNKEL (reference sequence). V lost 3 bases, J lost 2 bases, and 6 bases stayed unmatched. In DNA form, the CDR3 reads TGTGCCAGCAGCCAGAGGAGGACAGGTCAAGAGACCCAGTACTTC. Translation: CASSQRRTGQETQYF.

The V gene is TRBV5-1, the J gene TRBJ2-2; D uncertain. Looked up from germline, CDR1 is SGHRS and CDR2 is YFSETQ. Trimming removed 0 bases from V and 4 bases from J, with 10 bases in between. The CDR3 length is 15 residues. The CDR3 DNA follows: TGCGCCAGCAGCTTGGAGGAGTCGTCCACCGGGGAGCTGTTTTTT. Protein: CASSLEESSTGELFF. The variable domain in full, with the rest retrieved from reference TRBV5-1 and TRBJ2-2, is KAGVTQTPRYLIKTRGQQVTLSCSPISGHRSVSWYQQTPGQGLQFLFEYFSETQRNKGNFPGRFSGRQFSNSRSEMNVSTLELGDSALYLCASSLEESSTGELFFGEGSRLTVL.

The chain recombines TRBV19 with TRBJ2-1, with D perhaps TRBD1 (6 bases). The V and J ends lost 6 bases and 0 bases respectively, with 6 bases between them. Germline CDR1 and CDR2: LNHDA and SQIVND (reference sequence). This CDR3 region has 13 residues. CDR3 amino acids: CASRDSSYNEQFF. The CDR3 DNA sequence: TGTGCCAGTAGGGACAGCTCCTACAATGAGCAGTTCTTC.

The rearrangement uses TRBV12-5 and TRBJ2-3; 7 bases match TRBD1. The germline V gene encodes CDR1 LGHNT and CDR2 FRNRAP. CDR3 length equals 16 residues. After removal of 1 base from V and 0 bases from J, the junction contained 4 bases not matched to a gene. CDR3 loop: CASGLGQGTSTDTQYF. DNA of the CDR3: TGTGCTAGTGGTTTGGGACAGGGCACAAGCACAGATACGCAGTATTTT.

V usage is TRBV6-5 and J usage is TRBJ1-2; 9 positions match TRBD1. Germline CDR1 is MNHEY and CDR2 is SVGAGI. The CDR3 runs to 13 residues. Unmatched junction bases numbered 8, after V lost 11 bases and J lost 4 bases. For the CDR3, the DNA is TGTGCCGCAGAAACAGGGGGCGGCTATGGCTACACCTTC. This translates into CAAETGGGYGYTF.

This sequence joins TRBV3-1 (or the pseudogene TRBV3-2) and TRBJ1-2; no clear D gene. This CDR3 comprises 12 residues. Germline CDR1 reads LGHDT; CDR2 reads YNNKEL (reference sequence). V lost 0 bases to trimming and J lost 5 bases, with 4 bases between them. In DNA, the CDR3 is TGTGCCAGCAGCCAAGATGTGTATGGCTACACCTTC. Encoded protein: CASSQDVYGYTF.

This clone came up once. The chain carries TRBV5-5 and TRBJ1-4; 8 bases agree with TRBD1. Germline trimming cut 2 bases from V and 4 bases from J; bases unmatched to any gene: 7. This CDR3 contains 16 residues. CDR1 is SGHKS, CDR2 YYEKEE, per germline (reference sequence). CDR3 in DNA: TGTGCCAGCAGCTTTAACAGGGGGTCGGGTAATGAAAAACTGTTTTTT. Its protein is CASSFNRGSGNEKLFF.

This CDR3 reads CASSLGNQGSPLHF. The DNA for the CDR3 is TGTGCCAGCAGCTTGGGAAACCAGGGTTCACCCCTCCACTTT. V and J are TRBV5-4 and TRBJ1-6; a weak D match, TRBD1 (5 bases). The V gene's germline CDR1 is SGHNT and CDR2 YYREEE (reference sequence). This CDR3 region has 14 residues. V dropped 0 bases and J dropped 9 bases, with 10 bases sitting between them.

V usage is TRBV13 and J usage is TRBJ1-1; tentative D call: TRBD1 (6 bases). The CDR3 has 18 residues. The germline V gene encodes CDR1 PRHDT and CDR2 FYEKMQ (reference sequence). V was pared by 0 bases and J by 5 bases, with 22 bases between. In DNA, the CDR3 is TGTGCCAGCAGCTTAGGCCTTGATGGTCTTGGGGGCTTGACTGAAGCTTTCTTT. This codes for CASSLGLDGLGGLTEAFF.

The chain couples TRBV7-2 to TRBJ1-3; D may be TRBD1 (5 bases). CDR1 and CDR2 (germline): SGHTA, FQGNSA. CDR3 length: 17 amino acids. Trimming left V 0 bases short and J 3 bases short, with 15 bases between. The CDR3 DNA follows: TGTGCCAGCAGCTTAGCGCGTCCGGGGACCTTTGGAAACACCATATATTTT. Its translation is CASSLARPGTFGNTIYF.

V is TRBV6-5 and J is TRBJ2-5, with a possible D match to TRBD2 (7 bases). The germline CDR1 and CDR2 sequences are MNHEY and SVGAGI. The CDR3 has 14 residues. V was clipped by 6 bases and J by 1 base, with 12 bases between them. In DNA, the CDR3 is TGTGCCAGCAGATGGGGGGGCCTCCAAGAGACCCAGTACTTC. As protein: CASRWGGLQETQYF.

The chain employs TRBV10-3 and TRBJ2-7; 8 nucleotides match TRBD1. The germline CDR1 and CDR2 sequences are ENHRY and SYGVKD. CDR3 length: 14 residues. The V segment lost 4 bases and the J segment 3 bases; nucleotides outside the gene matches: 5. The CDR3 reads CAISARQGNYEQYF. CDR3 DNA: TGTGCCATCAGTGCTCGACAGGGGAACTACGAGCAGTACTTC.

The chain combines TRBV7-9 with TRBJ2-5; the D is unclear. The germline V and J ends were trimmed by 1 base and 5 bases, with 11 bases remaining between them. The CDR3 spans 14 residues. CDR1 and CDR2 (germline): SEHNR, FQNEAQ (reference sequence). CDR3 amino acids: CASSLGLGFETQYF. In DNA, the CDR3 is TGTGCCAGCAGCTTAGGGTTGGGATTTGAGACCCAGTACTTC. The complete variable domain, with remaining parts taken from reference TRBV7-9 and TRBJ2-5, reads DTGVSQNPRHKITKRGQNVTFRCDPISEHNRLYWYRQTLGQGPEFLTYFQNEAQLEKSRLLSDRFSAERPKGSFSTLEIQRTEQGDSAMYLCASSLGLGFETQYFGPGTRLLVL.

This clone was counted a single time. CDR3 bases: TGTGCCAGCAGCCAAGTTAGCGGGGGGGCAGGGGAGCAGTACTTC. It yields the protein CASSQVSGGAGEQYF. The J gene is TRBJ2-7, the V gene TRBV3-1 (or the pseudogene TRBV3-2), with 11 bases that match TRBD2. The CDR3 sequence is 15 residues long. V trimming: 1 base; J trimming: 7 bases; junction bases outside the gene matches: 6. Germline V gene sequence: CDR1 LGHDT, CDR2 YNNKEL (reference sequence).

The sample holds one count of this clone. This chain uses TRBV11-2 with TRBJ2-7, with a possible D match to TRBD2 (7 bases). Germline V CDR1 and CDR2: SGHAT, FQNNGV. The CDR3 consists of 15 residues. With 2 bases removed from V and 4 bases from J, the gap between germline ends came to 15 bases. The CDR3 sequence: CASSLLVGGQYEQYF. The CDR3 bases are TGTGCCAGCAGCTTACTAGTGGGGGGGCAGTACGAGCAGTACTTC.

V is TRBV27 and J is TRBJ2-1; 11 bases line up with TRBD2. Germline CDR1 MNHEY, CDR2 SMNVEV (reference sequence). This CDR3 has 15 amino acids. The V segment lost 1 base and the J segment 7 bases; nucleotides outside the gene matches: 3. As DNA, the CDR3 is TGTGCCAGCAGTTTATTCGGACTAGCGGGTAATGAGCAGTTCTTC. Amino acids: CASSLFGLAGNEQFF.

The genes are TRBV7-3 and TRBJ2-5; no clear D gene. Trimming took 1 base from V and 0 from J, leaving 9 bases between them. This CDR3 has 15 residues. CDR1 and CDR2 (germline): SGHTA, FQGTGA. CDR3 loop: CASSLKGGYQETQYF. For the CDR3, the DNA is TGTGCCAGCAGCTTAAAAGGCGGATACCAAGAGACCCAGTACTTC.

This clone has just a few counts. V usage is TRBV2 and J usage is TRBJ1-4; TRBD1 aligns across 11 bases. The V gene's germline CDR1 is SNHLY and CDR2 FYNNEI. V gave up 6 bases and J gave up 4 bases; unmatched junction bases: 10. The CDR3 has 17 residues. In DNA, the CDR3 is TGTGCCAGCAGAAACGGACAGGGGGCCAGTATTAATGAAAAACTGTTTTTT. The encoded protein is CASRNGQGASINEKLFF.

This chain joins TRBV29-1 and TRBJ1-4; TRBD1 agrees at 7 bases. The CDR3 consists of 13 residues. Trimming removed 6 bases from V and 3 bases from J; junction bases left unmatched: 4. CDR1 and CDR2 (germline): SQVTM, ANQGSEA. CDR3 DNA sequence: TGCAGCGTGCCCGGGACAGCTAATGAAAAACTGTTTTTT. Protein sequence: CSVPGTANEKLFF.

The gene calls are TRBV7-6 and TRBJ2-7, with D possibly TRBD2 on 6 matching bases. Germline CDR1 SGHVS, CDR2 FNYEAQ. The CDR3 has 13 residues. V was shortened by 5 bases and J by 2 bases, with 10 bases between the two germline ends. CDR3 loop: CASSRGLPYEQYF. In DNA, the CDR3 is TGTGCCAGCAGCAGGGGACTCCCCTACGAGCAGTACTTC.

The chain combines TRBV2 with TRBJ1-5; D might be TRBD1 (6 bases). Germline CDR1 SNHLY, CDR2 FYNNEI. V dropped 2 bases and J dropped 5 bases, with 10 bases sitting between them. The CDR3 length is 14 residues. The CDR3 protein is CASSEQGLDQPQHF. In nucleotides, the CDR3 is TGTGCCAGCAGTGAACAGGGGCTGGATCAGCCCCAGCATTTT.

This clone was recorded only once. The V gene is TRBV11-3, the J gene TRBJ2-7, with 9 bases identical to TRBD1. The CDR3 totals 15 residues. Germline V gene data show CDR1 as SGHNT and CDR2 as YENEEA. V lost 3 bases to trimming and J lost 0 bases; unmatched junction nucleotides: 3. This CDR3 reads CASSLGQGHSYEQYF. The CDR3 DNA is TGTGCCAGCAGCTTGGGACAGGGCCACTCCTACGAGCAGTACTTC.

As to this clone: This CDR3 is also generated by other DNA sequences in the sample. The chain recombines TRBV30 with TRBJ1-1; the D gene is possibly TRBD1 (6 bases). Germline values: CDR1 GTSNPN, CDR2 SVGIG (reference sequence). Trimming cost V 2 bases and J 3 bases, with 13 bases left between them. The CDR3 is 14 residues long. Here the CDR3 reads CAWSRLGADTEAFF. The CDR3 nucleotides read TGTGCCTGGAGTCGCCTGGGGGCGGACACTGAAGCTTTCTTT.

In DNA form, the CDR3 reads TGTGCCAGCAGCCCACAGACAGGGGTGGGGCAGCCCCAGCATTTT. Translation gives CASSPQTGVGQPQHF. The chain is built from TRBV9 and TRBJ1-5, with 8 nucleotides matching TRBD1. The V gene's germline CDR1 is SGDLS and CDR2 YYNGEE. The CDR3 loop spans 15 amino acids. V lost 4 bases, J lost 7 bases, and 10 bases stayed unmatched. The variable domain in full, completed from reference TRBV9 and TRBJ1-5, reads DSGVTQTPKHLITATGQRVTLRCSPRSGDLSVYWYQQSLDQGLQFLIQYYNGEERAKGNILERFSAQQFPDLHSELNLSSLELGDSALYFCASSPQTGVGQPQHFGDGTRLSIL.

The CDR3 sequence: CASSPSAAGIGNTIYF. The DNA of the CDR3 is TGTGCCAGCAGCCCTAGTGCGGCAGGGATTGGAAACACCATATATTTT. The chain recombines TRBV11-2 with TRBJ1-3, with D possibly being TRBD1 (5 bases). V lost 5 bases, J lost 3 bases, and 17 bases lay in between. The V gene's germline CDR1 is SGHAT and CDR2 FQNNGV. The length of the CDR3 is 16 residues.